Presented here are 22 T cell receptor beta chains from one specimen sequenced in a study of early T cells in non-severe SARS-CoV-2 infection. One entry per CDR3 protein, called by TCRdb with MiXCR from the 5' RACE reads. The sample lists about 60,000 distinct CDR3 sequences; under 15% were seen once. The sequenced material came from whole blood. These receptors were taken from an adult who was a healthcare worker with PCR-confirmed SARS-CoV-2 infection or an uninfected control (not recorded which).

This clonotype appeared many times. The chain has TRBV7-6 and TRBJ2-7; D remains unclear. There are 14 residues in the CDR3. The germline V gene encodes CDR1 SGHVS and CDR2 FNYEAQ. V lost 1 base and J 5 bases, leaving 12 bases between the germline ends. The CDR3 DNA follows: TGTGCCAGCAGCTTAGGTCGACAATCCAACGAGCAGTACTTC. Translating it yields CASSLGRQSNEQYF.

The V gene is TRBV7-2, the J gene TRBJ1-1; TRBD1 agrees at 7 bases. This CDR3 is built from 14 residues. The ends lost 3 bases at V and 7 bases at J; junction bases unmatched: 8. Germline V gene data show CDR1 as SGHTA and CDR2 as FQGNSA. The CDR3 spells CASSFRTGGVEAFF. The CDR3 region has the DNA TGTGCCAGCAGCTTTCGGACAGGCGGCGTTGAAGCTTTCTTT.

The chain employs TRBV6-6 and TRBJ2-7; 7 nucleotides match TRBD1. With 2 bases clipped from V and 2 bases from J, the junction kept 9 bases outside the gene matches. CDR1 and CDR2 from the germline V gene are MNHNY and SVGAGI (reference sequence). The CDR3 consists of 16 residues. The CDR3 coding sequence is TGTGCCAGCAGTTACCGGACAGGAAAAAGTACCTACGAGCAGTACTTC. Translated, it gives CASSYRTGKSTYEQYF.

This clonotype was detected many times. V usage is TRBV7-6 and J usage is TRBJ2-5, with 11 bases aligning to TRBD2. The V gene's germline CDR1 is SGHVS and CDR2 FNYEAQ. This CDR3 is 18 amino acids long. V lost 1 base, J lost 5 bases, and 12 bases stayed unmatched. Here the CDR3 reads CASSLVVSVAGGLETQYF. In DNA form, the CDR3 reads TGTGCCAGCAGCTTAGTTGTTTCCGTAGCGGGAGGGTTGGAGACCCAGTACTTC.

This clonotype has ten or more counts. The chain is built from TRBV19 and TRBJ2-5; 13 nucleotides agree with TRBD2. The length of the CDR3 is 15 residues. The V segment lost 6 bases and the J segment 2 bases; nucleotides outside the gene matches: 3. The germline CDR1 and CDR2 sequences are LNHDA and SQIVND (reference sequence). DNA of the CDR3: TGTGCCAGTAGCGCGGGACTAGCGGGACAAGAGACCCAGTACTTC. It specifies CASSAGLAGQETQYF.

This clonotype has at least ten counts. V usage is TRBV19 and J usage is TRBJ2-7; possible D gene TRBD2, 6 bases. The CDR3 is 14 residues long. Germline CDR1 reads LNHDA; CDR2 reads SQIVND (reference sequence). Trimming stripped 3 bases from V and 5 bases from J, with 14 bases between. In nucleotides, the CDR3 is TGTGCCAGTAGTATGGGGACTTTAACCCACGAGCAGTACTTC. This translates into CASSMGTLTHEQYF.

In this sample, this clonotype turned up a few times. The gene calls are TRBV3-1 and TRBJ2-5; 7 bases line up with TRBD2. The V and J ends lost 2 bases and 5 bases, in that order; junction bases with no gene match: 2. CDR3 size: 13 residues. Germline CDR1 and CDR2: LGHDT and YNNKEL (reference sequence). The CDR3 protein is CASSQMGGETQYF. The CDR3 bases are TGTGCCAGCAGCCAAATGGGAGGGGAGACCCAGTACTTC.

In its sample, this clonotype was seen a few times. CDR3 DNA: TGCGCCAGCAGTTCCGGAAATCAGCCCCAGCATTTT. This encodes CASSSGNQPQHF. This chain links TRBV10-2 with TRBJ1-5, with D unclear. CDR1 and CDR2 (germline): WSHSY, SAAADI. The CDR3 runs 12 residues. V was clipped by 5 bases and J by 4 bases, with 6 bases between them.

There are a few counts of this clonotype. The rearrangement links TRBV5-1 to TRBJ2-6; D gene uncertain. V shed 4 bases and J shed 0 bases, with 11 bases lying between them. The CDR3 contains 16 residues. Germline CDR1 and CDR2: SGHRS and YFSETQ. CDR3 residues: CASSIQPPSGANVLTF. In DNA, the CDR3 is TGCGCCAGCAGCATCCAGCCTCCCTCTGGGGCCAACGTCCTGACTTTC.

This clonotype has only a few counts. The CDR3 region has the DNA TGTGCCAGCTCAGGGAGCCGGGACACCTATGGCTACACCTTC. Its translation: CASSGSRDTYGYTF. The chain carries TRBV18 and TRBJ1-2, with a tentative D call TRBD1 (6 bases). Germline V gene lookup returns CDR1 KGHSH and CDR2 LQKENI. CDR3 length equals 14 residues. V lost 5 bases and J 4 bases, leaving 14 bases between the germline ends.

At least ten counts were recorded for this clonotype. The V call is TRBV29-1, the J call TRBJ2-1; no definite D call. The CDR3 consists of 14 residues. Trimming shortened V by 4 bases and J by 0 bases, and 10 bases separated the two germline ends. Germline CDR1 and CDR2: SQVTM and ANQGSEA. DNA of the CDR3: TGCAGCGTTGCCCTCAAGCTCTCCTACAATGAGCAGTTCTTC. It encodes CSVALKLSYNEQFF.

This clonotype was detected ten times or more. J is TRBJ1-6 and V is TRBV5-4; D not resolved. V lost 0 bases and J lost 7, with 8 bases in between. Per germline, CDR1 SGHNT and CDR2 YYREEE (reference sequence). The CDR3 has 14 residues. Here the CDR3 DNA reads TGTGCCAGCAGCTTGGACACCTTAAATTCACCCCTCCACTTT. This sequence encodes CASSLDTLNSPLHF. Based on the CDR3 plus reference TRBV5-4 and TRBJ1-6, the full variable domain is ETGVTQSPTHLIKTRGQQVTLRCSSQSGHNTVSWYQQALGQGPQFIFQYYREEENGRGNFPPRFSGLQFPNYSSELNVNALELDDSALYLCASSLDTLNSPLHFGNGTRLTVT.

The chain is built from TRBV18 and TRBJ1-2; TRBD1 aligns across 8 bases. The trim removed 4 bases at V and 1 base at J, leaving 8 bases unmatched. The CDR3 totals 16 residues. CDR1 KGHSH and CDR2 LQKENI come from the germline V gene. The CDR3 DNA is TGTGCCAGCTCACTCCGGACAGGGCAATTTAACTATGGCTACACCTTC. Amino acids: CASSLRTGQFNYGYTF.

This chain connects TRBV28 to TRBJ2-2; TRBD1 matches at 10 bases. This CDR3 comprises 14 residues. Germline CDR1 reads MDHEN; CDR2 reads SYDVKM. Germline trimming cut 7 bases from V and 5 bases from J; bases unmatched to any gene: 4. For the CDR3, the DNA is TGTGCCAGCAAAGGGACAGGGGAAACCGGGGAGCTGTTTTTT. As protein: CASKGTGETGELFF.

The chain is built from TRBV7-2 and TRBJ1-5; D unresolved. Germline loops: CDR1 SGHTA, CDR2 FQGNSA. The CDR3 totals 14 residues. V was clipped by 2 bases and J by 4 bases, with 9 bases between them. The DNA for the CDR3 is TGTGCCAGCAGCTTAATAGCACAAAATCAGCCCCAGCATTTT. Translation: CASSLIAQNQPQHF.

At least ten counts were recorded for this clonotype. The chain uses TRBV29-1 and TRBJ1-1; D unclear. Germline CDR1 and CDR2: SQVTM and ANQGSEA. This CDR3 is 14 amino acids long. The V end lost 5 bases, the J end lost 0 bases, and 13 bases lay between the germline ends. The CDR3 here is CSVILHGVNTEAFF. The DNA of the CDR3 is TGCAGCGTTATACTACATGGCGTGAACACTGAAGCTTTCTTT.

The V call is TRBV6-5, the J call TRBJ1-3, with D perhaps TRBD1 (5 bases). In germline, CDR1 is MNHEY, CDR2 SVGAGI. Trimming took 9 bases from V and 4 from J, leaving 13 bases between them. The CDR3 is 13 amino acids. CDR3 in DNA: TGTGCCAGTCGGGGCGCTGCGGGAAACACCATATATTTT. Translated: CASRGAAGNTIYF.

This clonotype was recorded at least ten times. The chain links TRBV7-8 to TRBJ2-3; TRBD1 matches at 7 bases. V trimming: 5 bases; J trimming: 1 base; junction bases outside the gene matches: 6. Germline lookup yields CDR1 SGHVS and CDR2 FQNEAQ. This CDR3 contains 15 residues. The CDR3 sequence: CASSQRDRRTDTQYF. As DNA, the CDR3 is TGTGCCAGCAGCCAAAGGGACAGACGCACAGATACGCAGTATTTT.

This clonotype was seen ten or more times. CDR3 DNA sequence: TGTGCCAGCAGCTTGGCCCCCGATCAGCCCCAGCATTTT. Translating gives CASSLAPDQPQHF. The chain is built from TRBV5-5 and TRBJ1-5; D unresolved. The CDR3 covers 13 residues. Per the germline V gene, CDR1 is SGHKS and CDR2 is YYEKEE (reference sequence). The V gene lost 0 bases and the J gene lost 5 bases, with 6 bases spanning the gap.

This clonotype was seen once. A much larger clone differs by one base, so this may be a read error. Here the CDR3 reads CVSSGQGGGASYNEQFF. The CDR3 DNA sequence: TGTGTCAGCAGCGGTCAGGGCGGGGGGGCTTCCTACAATGAGCAGTTCTTC. The chain combines TRBV7-8 with TRBJ2-1; TRBD2 matches at 9 bases. Germline CDR1 reads SGHVS; CDR2 reads FQNEAQ. This CDR3 comprises 17 residues.

This clonotype was recorded a few times. V and J are TRBV16 and TRBJ2-7; TRBD2 agrees at 14 bases. After removal of 4 bases from V and 3 bases from J, the junction contained 5 bases not matched to a gene. The CDR3 is made up of 16 amino acids. Germline-derived CDR1 and CDR2 are KGHSY and FQNENV. The CDR3 nucleotides are TGTGCCAGCAGCCCCCGCGGGACTAGCGGGAGCTACGAGCAGTACTTC. This codes for CASSPRGTSGSYEQYF. Together with reference TRBV16 and TRBJ2-7, the CDR3 gives the full variable domain: GEEVAQTPKHLVRGEGQKAKLYCAPIKGHSYVFWYQQVLKNEFKFLISFQNENVFDETGMPKERFSAKCLPNSPCSLEIQATKLEDSAVYFCASSPRGTSGSYEQYFGPGTRLTVT.

In its sample, this clonotype was seen many times. The chain links TRBV7-2 to TRBJ2-7; 9 nucleotides match TRBD1. The CDR3 contains 15 residues. J was trimmed by 8 bases and V by 0 bases; bases with no gene match: 8. Germline V gene data show CDR1 as SGHTA and CDR2 as FQGNSA. In nucleotides, the CDR3 is TGTGCCAGCAGCTTAGCACAGGGGGCGGAATTCAAGCAGTACTTC. Amino acid sequence: CASSLAQGAEFKQYF. Complete variable domain (other parts from reference TRBV7-2 and TRBJ2-7): GAGVSQSPSNKVTEKGKDVELRCDPISGHTALYWYRQSLGQGLEFLIYFQGNSAPDKSGLPSDRFSAERTGGSVSTLTIQRTQQEDSAVYLCASSLAQGAEFKQYFGPGTRLTVT.